This record concerns one TCR beta chain sequence. The entry originates in a study of cytomegalovirus exposure and HLA in healthy donors. Profiling relied on immunoSEQ multiplex PCR, and the TCRdb table lists in-frame clones only, not all of them. The sample contains 250,000 or so clones, just under 90% of which appear only once. The sequenced material came from PBMCs. This receptor was obtained from a man aged 18-30 years in good health and CMV-seronegative.

CDR3 in amino acids: CASSLEGDEQFF. The CDR3 coding sequence is TGTGCCAGTAGCCTTGAAGGAGATGAGCAGTTCTTC. The chain recombines TRBV19 with TRBJ2-1; D gene unclear. From germline, CDR1 is LNHDA and CDR2 SQIVND (reference sequence). V dropped 6 bases and J dropped 8 bases, with 11 bases sitting between them. The CDR3 spans 12 residues.